This entry describes one T cell receptor beta chain. This clonotype was recorded a few times. There is no known antigen for this receptor. No per-base quality is available; no much larger clone lies one base away. These data are taken from a study of T cells in Graves' hyperthyroidism and ophthalmopathy (dated by TCRdb to the late 2010s). Background for the entire study: Peripheral blood samples were taken at the time of initial diagnosis, prior to any treatment. To identify TCR V-J signatures that set the groups apart, the researchers used a discovery cohort of 100 patients, made up of 40 to 45 with Graves' ophthalmopathy and some 58 with stable Graves' hyperthyroidism. Prospective prediction of ophthalmopathy was tested in an independent validation cohort of approximately 19 hyperthyroidism patients and roughly 16 patients who later progressed to ophthalmopathy. The roughly 91 discovery patients were randomly divided into training and test sets at a 7:3 ratio. In addition, the study compared T-cell repertoires in thyroid tissue and in blood from six Graves' hyperthyroidism patients. Once sampling was done, hyperthyroidism patients were given methimazole at a starting dose of 30 mg daily, whereas ophthalmopathy patients were given high-dose intravenous methylprednisolone. According to the paper, TCR Vbeta CDR3 sequencing was carried out on around 140 peripheral blood samples, which came from 40 to 45 ophthalmopathy, under 80 hyperthyroidism and about 17 progressor patients. The research as a whole found: In cross-validation, a model built on a 13 V-J signature told ophthalmopathy apart from stable hyperthyroidism with 85% to 90% sensitivity and 81% to 82% specificity, and in testing the same model reached 80%/75%. Most expanded thyroid clonotypes (frequency above 0.001) were also detected in blood, suggesting blood repertoires may reflect thyroid immune responses. Sample size was not statistically predetermined, and investigators were not blinded to group allocation. During validation, the model predicted progression to ophthalmopathy a median of approximately 7 months ahead of onset, with almost 71% sensitivity and 72.22% specificity.

Its CDR3 holds 14 amino acids, cysteine through phenylalanine. Of all the DNA, just the CDR3 is kept, 42 bases in frame from base 1. At the junction V is shortened by 3 bases and J by 6 bases, with 13 bases in between. From a lookup of the germline V gene, CDR1 and CDR2 are MGHRA and YSYEKL. TCR beta CDR3 regions were amplified from RNA transcripts. The TCR CDR3 was subjected to a first round of RT-PCR using the HTBI primer set and the Qiagen OneStep RT-PCR kit. Libraries were constructed in a second round of multiplex PCR, after which size selection and purification were carried out. The libraries were sequenced on an Illumina HiSeq2000 using paired-end 100 bp reads. Per the authors' processing: SOAPnuke was used to process the raw data, removing reads that contained adapters or uncalled bases, had a mean Phred below 15, or lacked an exact match to the constant primer or identifier. High-quality paired reads were merged using COPE v1.2.5, and each unique nucleotide sequence was defined as a clonotype. MiTCR v1.1 was used to align the clonotypes against IMGT TRBV, TRBD and TRBJ reference segments. Only V-J combinations with frequency above 0.0001, covering about 99% of repertoires, were analysed. A TCS score was defined as the ratio between F50 (clonal expansion) and ExV (chaos), using BLOSUM62-based TCRdist between CDR3 peptides within each V-J. Welch's t-statistics and random forest reduced some 510 V-J features to 10 to 15, which were used in a naive Bayes classifier (R e1071). TCRdb reprocessed the public reads (quality trimming at Q25 with fastp, clone calling with MiXCR) and kept in-frame beta chains. Each CDR3 protein gets just one entry, which takes the most common genes and DNA from the rows behind it. TCRdb's processing, not the study's, gives the V and J calls here. The sample table shows about 560,000 distinct CDR3 sequences, and 15% to 18% are seen once. The ten largest clones represent roughly 7.3% of the sample.

A patient counted as having stable Graves' hyperthyroidism if no progression to ophthalmopathy occurred over 18 months of follow-up. Hyperthyroidism patients were aged 18 to 65 years and newly diagnosed, with disease duration of less than 2 months. Exclusion was applied to patients with uncontrolled infections, other autoimmune diseases, pregnancy or lactation. Diagnoses were based on clinical symptoms, serum thyroxine and TRAb, thyroid ultrasound and orbital computed tomography. PBMCs were separated from over 9 ml of fresh peripheral blood using Ficoll-Paque density gradient centrifugation. Total RNA was extracted using Trizol reagent, and RNA quality was assessed on an Agilent 2100 Bioanalyzer.

The chain joins TRBV4-1 to TRBJ2-3; matching of 6 bases hints at TRBD2 as the D gene. Sequencing was performed on blood. The receptor was derived from a woman in her 30s with Graves' hyperthyroidism. CDR3 region: CASSQPGVLDTQYF. The nucleotide sequence is TGCGCCAGCAGCCAGCCGGGAGTTCTGGATACGCAGTATTTT.